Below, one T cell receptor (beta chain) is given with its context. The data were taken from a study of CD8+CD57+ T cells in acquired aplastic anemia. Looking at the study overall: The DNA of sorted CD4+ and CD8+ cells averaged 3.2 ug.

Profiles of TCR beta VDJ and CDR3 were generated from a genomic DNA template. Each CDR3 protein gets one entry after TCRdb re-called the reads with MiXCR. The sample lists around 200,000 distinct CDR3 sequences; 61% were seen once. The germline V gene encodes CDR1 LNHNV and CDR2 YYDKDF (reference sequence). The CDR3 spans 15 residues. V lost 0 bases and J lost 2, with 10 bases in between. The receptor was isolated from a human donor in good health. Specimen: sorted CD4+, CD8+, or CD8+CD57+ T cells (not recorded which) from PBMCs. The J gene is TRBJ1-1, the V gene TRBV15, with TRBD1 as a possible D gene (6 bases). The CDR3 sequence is CATSRDRGQNTEAFF. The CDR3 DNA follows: TGTGCCACCAGCAGAGATCGGGGGCAAAACACTGAAGCTTTCTTT.